A single sample is the source of the 21 T cell receptor beta chains below, sequenced in a study of naive and memory T cell subsets. Ligated cDNA underwent four rounds of PCR with nested alpha and beta constant region primers and SP2. Each CDR3 protein is one row after TCRdb ran MiXCR on the 5' RACE reads. The sample includes about 48,000 distinct CDR3 sequences, 4.7% seen only once; the top ten take approximately 0.84%. An oligonucleotide containing a UMI was ligated to the 3' end of TCR cDNA. The receptors were sampled from a female donor in good health.

The table lists this clonotype with many counts. This chain joins TRBV3-1 and TRBJ2-1; 8 positions agree with TRBD2. The CDR3 is 15 amino acids. From germline, CDR1 is LGHDT and CDR2 YNNKEL (reference sequence). J was trimmed by 5 bases and V by 1 base; bases with no gene match: 4. The CDR3 DNA reads TGTGCCAGCAGCCAAGGACTAGCGAACCACAATGAGCAGTTCTTC. Translation: CASSQGLANHNEQFF.

This clonotype has a count of ten or more. This chain joins TRBV19 and TRBJ2-3, with 8 bases fitting TRBD1. Germline CDR1 reads LNHDA; CDR2 reads SQIVND (reference sequence). This CDR3 is 14 amino acids long. V shed 11 bases, J shed 4 bases, and the junction held 11 bases outside the gene matches. The CDR3: CAAKTTGGADTQYF. The CDR3 DNA is TGTGCCGCGAAGACTACAGGGGGTGCAGATACGCAGTATTTT.

The sample holds many counts of this clonotype. The chain uses TRBV12-3 or TRBV12-4 and TRBJ1-5; D gene unclear. Trimming took off 2 bases at V and 6 bases at J, with 14 bases between the two ends. This CDR3 has 15 amino acids. For the CDR3, the DNA is TGTGCCAGCAGTTTATATTTGCGGGTATTTCAGCCCCAGCATTTT. This gives the protein CASSLYLRVFQPQHF.

This clonotype was seen many times. V and J are TRBV3-1 and TRBJ2-3; D not certain. V was clipped by 1 base and J by 6 bases, with 11 bases between them. The CDR3 totals 14 residues. Germline assignment: CDR1 LGHDT and CDR2 YNNKEL (reference sequence). CDR3 coding DNA: TGTGCCAGCAGCCAAGGGCCTGGTCCGGATACGCAGTATTTT. It specifies CASSQGPGPDTQYF.

In this sample, this clonotype turned up many times. The chain couples TRBV4-3 to TRBJ2-2, with 11 positions matching TRBD2. With 0 bases clipped from V and 0 bases from J, the junction kept 0 bases outside the gene matches. This CDR3 has 17 amino acids. Germline CDR1 LGHNA, CDR2 YSLEER. As DNA, the CDR3 is TGCGCCAGCAGCCAAGAGGGACTAGCGGCGAACACCGGGGAGCTGTTTTTT. It specifies CASSQEGLAANTGELFF.

This clonotype was detected many times. The chain couples TRBV20-1 to TRBJ1-2; D not certain. Germline-derived CDR1 and CDR2 are DFQATT and SNEGSKA (reference sequence). CDR3 length: 12 residues. The V end was cut by 6 bases, the J end by 3 bases, with 11 bases between. This chain's CDR3 is CSAAEWDYGYTF. Written as DNA, the CDR3 is TGCAGTGCCGCGGAATGGGACTATGGCTACACCTTC.

This clonotype was counted between two and nine times. The chain is built from TRBV29-1 and TRBJ2-5, with a possible D match to TRBD1 (6 bases). V was trimmed by 0 bases and J by 7 bases, leaving 21 bases between them. In germline, CDR1 is SQVTM, CDR2 ANQGSEA. The CDR3 runs 16 residues. CDR3 residues: CSVEDVVTGPGRTQYF. In nucleotides, the CDR3 is TGCAGCGTTGAAGATGTTGTTACAGGGCCTGGAAGGACCCAGTACTTC.

This clonotype has at least ten counts. The rearrangement uses TRBV7-4 and TRBJ2-3; tentative D call: TRBD2 (6 bases). Germline V gene data show CDR1 as SGHVT and CDR2 as SQSDAQ. The CDR3 is made up of 15 amino acids. Trimming cost V 1 base and J 3 bases, with 11 bases left between them. CDR3 DNA sequence: TGTGCCAGCAGCTTAGACGCTAGCGCTACAGATACGCAGTATTTT. This translates into CASSLDASATDTQYF. The whole variable domain, filled in from reference TRBV7-4 and TRBJ2-3, reads GAGVSQSPRYKVAKRGRDVALRCDSISGHVTLYWYRQTLGQGSEVLTYSQSDAQRDKSGRPSGRFSAERPERSVSTLKIQRTEQGDSAVYLCASSLDASATDTQYFGPGTRLTVL.

This clonotype was counted ten times or more. This chain joins TRBV20-1 and TRBJ2-7, with TRBD2 matching 11 bases. The CDR3 spans 15 residues. The trim removed 7 bases at V and 3 bases at J, leaving 11 bases unmatched. Germline V gene sequence: CDR1 DFQATT, CDR2 SNEGSKA (reference sequence). The CDR3 sequence: CSGRPGTSGLYEQYF. The CDR3 DNA is TGCAGTGGGAGGCCCGGGACTAGCGGACTCTACGAGCAGTACTTC.

The chain employs TRBV9 and TRBJ2-5; TRBD2 matches at 7 bases. Germline CDR1 is SGDLS and CDR2 is YYNGEE. Unmatched junction bases numbered 8, after V lost 3 bases and J lost 0 bases. This CDR3 contains 16 residues. The CDR3 sequence: CASSDRDYKYQETQYF. The CDR3 DNA is TGTGCCAGCAGCGACCGGGACTACAAGTACCAAGAGACCCAGTACTTC.

Ten or more counts support this clonotype. The chain uses TRBV12-3 or TRBV12-4 and TRBJ1-1; no clear D gene. With 5 bases removed from V and 4 bases from J, the gap between germline ends came to 14 bases. CDR3 length equals 14 residues. The CDR3 DNA follows: TGTGCCAGCAGTCTGAGACATTCGGGCACTGAAGCTTTCTTT. Translating gives CASSLRHSGTEAFF.

This clonotype was found many times. The chain is built from TRBV11-2 and TRBJ1-2; 8 nucleotides agree with TRBD1. CDR3 size: 13 residues. Germline CDR1 is SGHAT and CDR2 is FQNNGV. V lost 5 bases to trimming and J lost 4 bases; unmatched junction nucleotides: 3. CDR3 DNA: TGTGCCAGCAGCCCTACAGGGGGCTATGGCTACACCTTC. This codes for CASSPTGGYGYTF.

The sample holds many counts of this clonotype. This sequence joins TRBV2 and TRBJ2-7; 8 nucleotides align to TRBD2. The V segment lost 4 bases and the J segment 0 bases; nucleotides outside the gene matches: 11. The length of the CDR3 is 17 residues. Looked up from germline, CDR1 is SNHLY and CDR2 is FYNNEI. The CDR3 reads CASSAGVLAEPSYEQYF. The CDR3 coding sequence is TGTGCCAGCAGTGCGGGGGTACTAGCGGAACCCTCCTACGAGCAGTACTTC.

As to this clonotype: A read error is possible here, since a much larger clone lies one base away. In this CDR3 the conserved last residue, phenylalanine or tryptophan, is missing, so a read error is likely. The chain employs TRBV20-1 and TRBJ2-1; D is undetermined. The CDR3 extends over 11 amino acids. Germline CDR1 DFQATT, CDR2 SNEGSKA (reference sequence). V shed 7 bases and J shed 7 bases, with 11 bases lying between them. The CDR3 bases are TGCAGTGAGAAAGGTGGAAATGAGCAGTTCCTC. Its translation is CSEKGGNEQFL.

This clonotype came up a few times. The rearrangement links TRBV7-9 to TRBJ2-1; a possible D gene is TRBD1 (6 bases). CDR3 length: 16 residues. The V and J ends lost 1 base and 0 bases respectively, with 10 bases between them. The germline gives CDR1 SEHNR, CDR2 FQNEAQ (reference sequence). CDR3 sequence reads: CASSLGGRASYNEQFF. The CDR3 bases are TGTGCCAGCAGCTTAGGGGGGCGAGCCTCCTACAATGAGCAGTTCTTC.

This clonotype was recorded at least ten times. The chain uses TRBV12-3 or TRBV12-4 and TRBJ2-1; 8 positions match TRBD1. V shed 10 bases, J shed 10 bases, and the junction held 6 bases outside the gene matches. The CDR3 has 11 residues. CDR3 DNA sequence: TGTGCCATGCAGGGGGCACGGGAGCAGTTCTTC. Encoded protein: CAMQGAREQFF.

This clonotype was picked up many times. The chain links TRBV28 to TRBJ2-7, with TRBD2 identical over 15 bases. CDR1 and CDR2 (germline): MDHEN, SYDVKM. V lost 8 bases to trimming and J lost 6 bases; unmatched junction nucleotides: 11. This CDR3 spans 16 amino acids. CDR3 bases: TGTGCCAGCCTCGCTGGGACTAGCGGGAGGTTATCCGAGCAGTACTTC. Translating gives CASLAGTSGRLSEQYF.

This clonotype has a count of ten or more. The chain has TRBV20-1 and TRBJ1-4; 7 bases match TRBD1. CDR1 DFQATT and CDR2 SNEGSKA come from the germline V gene (reference sequence). The trim removed 3 bases at V and 4 bases at J, leaving 8 bases unmatched. The CDR3 consists of 15 residues. The CDR3 DNA follows: TGCAGTGCTAGCCCTACAGGGGCCGTTAATGAAAAACTGTTTTTT. As protein: CSASPTGAVNEKLFF.

This clonotype was detected ten times or more. The chain combines TRBV6-5 with TRBJ2-1; 7 nucleotides line up with TRBD1. CDR3 length equals 14 residues. From germline, CDR1 is MNHEY and CDR2 SVGAGI. The J segment lost 9 bases and the V segment lost 2 bases, leaving 7 bases of the junction unmatched. The CDR3 DNA is TGTGCCAGCAGTTACCCGAACAGGGGAACTGAGCAGTTCTTC. The encoded protein is CASSYPNRGTEQFF.

This clonotype was seen ten or more times. The gene calls are TRBV28 and TRBJ1-4; 7 positions agree with TRBD1. Germline lookup yields CDR1 MDHEN and CDR2 SYDVKM. The CDR3 runs 14 residues. Unmatched junction bases numbered 7, after V lost 7 bases and J lost 5 bases. The CDR3 sequence is CASTLPTGNEKLFF. For the CDR3, the DNA is TGTGCCAGCACCCTACCGACAGGGAATGAAAAACTGTTTTTT.

The CDR3 sequence: CASSTKALAGRSNEQFF. CDR3 DNA: TGTGCCAGTAGTACAAAGGCGCTAGCGGGGCGTAGTAATGAGCAGTTCTTC. The chain uses TRBV19 and TRBJ2-1; TRBD2 aligns across 9 bases. CDR1 is LNHDA and CDR2 is SQIVND in the germline V gene (reference sequence). The CDR3 sequence is 17 residues long. Unmatched junction bases numbered 14, after V lost 4 bases and J lost 7 bases.